These 22 T cell receptor beta chains share one sample of origin, sequenced in a study of shared clonotypes between healthy human individuals. Sequencing used immunoSEQ multiplex PCR; TCRdb keeps in-frame clones, though not all of them. Of about 1 million clones in the sample, about 76% were seen once. The sequenced sample consisted of memory CD4+ T cells sorted from blood. Subset indicated: CD45RA-negative fraction. The receptor set was obtained from a man aged 18 to 30 in good health.

The V gene is TRBV4-2, the J gene TRBJ2-5; the D gene could be TRBD1 or TRBD2 (6 bases each). Germline CDR1 is LGHNA and CDR2 is YNFKEQ. The CDR3 is made up of 16 amino acids. Trimming took off 0 bases at V and 9 bases at J, with 20 bases between the two ends. The CDR3 spells CASSQDPMGPGEAQYF. The DNA for the CDR3 is TGTGCCAGCAGCCAAGACCCCATGGGCCCAGGGGAGGCCCAGTACTTC.

The chain links TRBV19 to TRBJ1-2, with D uncertain. This CDR3 is 14 amino acids long. Per germline, CDR1 LNHDA and CDR2 SQIVND (reference sequence). Trimming shortened V by 3 bases and J by 0 bases, and 8 bases separated the two germline ends. This CDR3 is CASSIQAANYGYTF. The CDR3 DNA sequence: TGTGCCAGTAGTATTCAGGCAGCTAACTATGGCTACACCTTC.

The gene calls are TRBV27 and TRBJ2-6; 14 nucleotides line up with TRBD2. Germline trimming cut 7 bases from V and 0 bases from J; bases unmatched to any gene: 11. This CDR3 has 20 residues. Germline CDR1 MNHEY, CDR2 SMNVEV (reference sequence). The CDR3 protein is CASTRGLAGAAVSGANVLTF. CDR3 bases: TGTGCCAGCACCAGGGGACTAGCGGGGGCCGCTGTCTCTGGGGCCAACGTCCTGACTTTC.

As concerns this clone: An end of the junction does not agree with germline; a read error may underlie this. V gene TRBV28 combines with J gene TRBJ2-7; D is unresolved. Germline loops: CDR1 MDHEN, CDR2 SYDVKM. The CDR3 loop spans 12 amino acids. In DNA form, the CDR3 reads TGTGCCAGCAGTAGATTAGCTACACGAATGATTTTC. This codes for CASSRLATRMIF.

On this clone itself: This may be a read error, as it is one base from a much larger clone. Other DNA sequences in the same sample also yield this CDR3. This chain links TRBV2 with TRBJ1-5, with D possibly TRBD1 on 5 matching bases. This CDR3 spans 16 amino acids. Germline CDR1 and CDR2: SNHLY and FYNNEI. Here the CDR3 reads CASSDGWGFSNQPQHF. CDR3 bases: TGTGCCAGCAGTGATGGTTGGGGGTTTAGCAATCAGCCTCAGCATTTT.

As concerns this clone: With only one base between it and a far larger clone, this is likely a read error. The sample holds other DNA sequences that translate to the same CDR3. The V gene is TRBV6-4, the J gene TRBJ1-5; D not certain. The CDR3 sequence is 13 residues long. Germline assignment: CDR1 MRHNA and CDR2 SNTAGT. V lost 4 bases and J 1 base, leaving 5 bases between the germline ends. CDR3 nucleotides: TGTGCCAGCAGTGCGGAGAGCAATCAGCCCCAGCATTTT. Its protein is CASSAESNQPQHF.

V usage is TRBV5-8 and J usage is TRBJ1-5; TRBD1 matches at 9 bases. Germline loops: CDR1 SGHTS, CDR2 YDEGEE. The CDR3 contains 14 residues. The V segment lost 3 bases and the J segment 8 bases; nucleotides outside the gene matches: 6. CDR3 nucleotide sequence: TGTGCCAGCAGCTCGGGGACAGGGATCAAGCCCCAGCATTTT. Encoded protein: CASSSGTGIKPQHF.

The count of this clone is one. V usage is TRBV2 and J usage is TRBJ2-7; TRBD2 matches 10 bases. The V gene end was trimmed by 6 bases and the J gene end by 1 base; junction bases not matched to a gene: 9. Germline values: CDR1 SNHLY, CDR2 FYNNEI. This CDR3 spans 16 amino acids. CDR3 amino acids: CASRVPGLANSYEQYF. In DNA, the CDR3 is TGTGCCAGCAGGGTCCCGGGACTAGCGAATTCCTACGAGCAGTACTTC.

The V gene is TRBV6-5, the J gene TRBJ1-1; perhaps TRBD1 as D (6 bases). The CDR3 is 13 residues long. In germline, CDR1 is MNHEY, CDR2 SVGAGI. With 10 bases removed from V and 1 base from J, the gap between germline ends came to 13 bases. CDR3 in amino acids: CATTGAENTEAFF. The DNA of the CDR3 is TGTGCCACCACGGGGGCCGAGAACACTGAAGCTTTCTTT.

This clone was seen a single time. V is TRBV14 and J is TRBJ2-7, with D unclear. The CDR3 spans 16 residues. Per germline, CDR1 SGHDN and CDR2 FVKESK. Trimming took 4 bases from V and 0 from J, leaving 16 bases between them. As DNA, the CDR3 is TGTGCCAGCAGCCCCCCCGGGCTTATCAGCTCCTACGAGCAGTACTTC. Encoded protein: CASSPPGLISSYEQYF.

V gene TRBV12-5 combines with J gene TRBJ2-2; 10 nucleotides match TRBD2. Germline V gene data show CDR1 as LGHNT and CDR2 as FRNRAP. V trimming: 2 bases; J trimming: 7 bases; junction bases outside the gene matches: 7. This CDR3 has 16 residues. The CDR3 bases are TGTGCTAGTGGTTTGTCTTTAGCGGGAGGTTTCGGGGAGCTGTTTTTT. Translated: CASGLSLAGGFGELFF.

This clone turned up a few times. This same CDR3 is encoded by further DNA sequences in the sample. The CDR3: CASSPGQGNTGELFF. Written as DNA, the CDR3 is TGTGCCAGCTCACCAGGACAGGGGAACACCGGGGAGCTGTTTTTT. The rearrangement joins TRBV18 to TRBJ2-2; 8 positions agree with TRBD1. CDR3 size: 15 residues. V trimming: 2 bases; J trimming: 1 base; junction bases outside the gene matches: 0. Germline assignment: CDR1 KGHSH and CDR2 LQKENI.

This clone was seen more than once but under ten times. The V and J genes are TRBV27 and TRBJ1-1; 8 bases map to TRBD1. The germline gives CDR1 MNHEY, CDR2 SMNVEV (reference sequence). Trimming at V came to 3 bases and at J to 11 bases, leaving 8 bases not matched to a gene. The CDR3 totals 13 residues. CDR3 in amino acids: CASSFGQGSKAFF. DNA for the CDR3: TGTGCCAGCAGTTTTGGACAGGGCTCCAAGGCTTTCTTT.

The chain carries TRBV11-3 and TRBJ1-3; 9 bases fit TRBD1. This CDR3 contains 16 residues. Germline V gene sequence: CDR1 SGHNT, CDR2 YENEEA. The V segment lost 6 bases and the J segment 0 bases; nucleotides outside the gene matches: 6. The CDR3 coding sequence is TGTGCCAGCAGTCAGGGACAGGGAAGCTCTGGAAACACCATATATTTT. Its protein product is CASSQGQGSSGNTIYF.

This sequence joins TRBV10-3 and TRBJ2-3, with a weak D call TRBD1 (5 bases). Deletions cut 9 bases from V and 2 bases from J, with 12 bases between. The CDR3 consists of 13 residues. Per the germline V gene, CDR1 is ENHRY and CDR2 is SYGVKD. The CDR3 reads CAMGGQTTDTQYF. Here the CDR3 DNA reads TGTGCCATGGGTGGACAAACCACAGATACGCAGTATTTT.

This clone has at least ten counts. The V call is TRBV30, the J call TRBJ1-2; TRBD1 agrees at 8 bases. The CDR3 runs 13 residues. CDR1 and CDR2 from the germline V gene are GTSNPN and SVGIG (reference sequence). The V segment lost 2 bases and the J segment 8 bases; nucleotides outside the gene matches: 7. This chain's CDR3 is CAWSSGQGRGYTF. The DNA of the CDR3 is TGTGCCTGGAGTTCCGGACAGGGAAGGGGCTACACCTTC.

Many counts were recorded for this clone. This chain connects TRBV2 to TRBJ2-7, with unresolved D. The V gene lost 1 base and the J gene lost 0 bases, with 10 bases spanning the gap. CDR3 size: 15 residues. CDR1 is SNHLY, CDR2 FYNNEI, per germline. As DNA, the CDR3 is TGTGCCAGCAGTGAAGGGACCCTCGGCTCCTACGAGCAGTACTTC. Its protein is CASSEGTLGSYEQYF.

The V and J genes are TRBV6-5 and TRBJ2-2, with TRBD2 as a possible D gene (7 bases). The V end lost 5 bases, the J end lost 5 bases, and 12 bases lay between the germline ends. The CDR3 length is 14 residues. Per the germline V gene, CDR1 is MNHEY and CDR2 is SVGAGI. The CDR3 DNA reads as TGTGCCAGCAGTGGGGGGGCTGGGACCGGGGAGCTGTTTTTT. This sequence encodes CASSGGAGTGELFF.

The count of this clone is one. The genes are TRBV2 and TRBJ1-2; D unresolved. Germline V gene sequence: CDR1 SNHLY, CDR2 FYNNEI. CDR3 length: 13 residues. V gave up 7 bases and J gave up 7 bases, with 16 bases separating them. DNA of the CDR3: TGTGCCAGCACCCTCGACCTAGACGGTGGCTACACCTTC. It specifies CASTLDLDGGYTF. The entire variable domain, with the rest obtained from reference TRBV2 and TRBJ1-2, is as follows: EPEVTQTPSHQVTQMGQEVILRCVPISNHLYFYWYRQILGQKVEFLVSFYNNEISEKSEIFDDQFSVERPDGSNFTLKIRSTKLEDSAMYFCASTLDLDGGYTFGSGTRLTVV.

The chain links TRBV5-4 to TRBJ1-1; TRBD1 matches 8 bases. The CDR3 is 16 residues long. In germline, CDR1 is SGHNT, CDR2 YYREEE (reference sequence). Unmatched junction bases numbered 15, after V lost 3 bases and J lost 8 bases. In DNA form, the CDR3 reads TGTGCCAGCAGCTCAGGACAGGGTCGGGCCCTTTCCGAAGCTTTCTTT. Protein sequence: CASSSGQGRALSEAFF.

This chain joins TRBV7-6 and TRBJ2-1; 13 positions match TRBD2. Germline V gene lookup returns CDR1 SGHVS and CDR2 FNYEAQ. The trim removed 8 bases at V and 0 bases at J, leaving 10 bases unmatched. The length of the CDR3 is 18 residues. Here the CDR3 reads CASFPGLAGLSSYNEQFF. In DNA form, the CDR3 reads TGTGCCAGCTTCCCGGGACTAGCGGGACTAAGCTCCTACAATGAGCAGTTCTTC.

This sequence joins TRBV4-3 and TRBJ1-3; maybe TRBD1 (5 bases). The germline V and J ends were trimmed by 1 base and 4 bases, with 14 bases remaining between them. CDR1 LGHNA and CDR2 YSLEER come from the germline V gene. This CDR3 has 16 amino acids. The CDR3 DNA reads TGCGCCAGCAGCCAAGCCCCCCAGGGAGCCGGAAACACCATATATTTT. This codes for CASSQAPQGAGNTIYF.